This TCR beta chain came from a study of CD8+CD57+ T cells in acquired aplastic anemia. About the research overall: Across the sorted CD4+ and CD8+ cells, DNA amounts averaged approximately 3.1 ug. Study-level findings and limits: Overlap between patients and controls comprised almost 30 CD8+ CDR3 sequences. Between patients and controls, CD8+ Simpson's diversity did not vary significantly.

V shed 5 bases and J shed 2 bases, with 16 bases lying between them. CDR1 is MGHDK and CDR2 is SYGVNS in the germline V gene. There are 16 residues in the CDR3. Flow cytometry had shown expanded CD8+CD57+ cells in the patients chosen for sequencing. Diagnosis of severe acquired aplastic anemia applied to all patients. Genomic DNA, the template, was used for profiling of the TCR beta VDJ and CDR3. One entry per CDR3 protein, called by TCRdb with MiXCR from the reads. The sample consists of hundreds of thousands of distinct CDR3 sequences, about a third of them appearing once. A word on this clonotype: Its target is not known.

V is TRBV25-1 and J is TRBJ1-3; a possible D gene is TRBD1 (6 bases). The sequence came from a human donor with aplastic anemia. The sample was sorted CD4+, CD8+, or CD8+CD57+ T cells (not recorded which) from PBMCs. CDR3: CASSLLGRGTGNTIYF. The DNA of the CDR3 is TGTGCCAGCAGTTTATTAGGCAGGGGTACTGGAAACACCATATATTTT.